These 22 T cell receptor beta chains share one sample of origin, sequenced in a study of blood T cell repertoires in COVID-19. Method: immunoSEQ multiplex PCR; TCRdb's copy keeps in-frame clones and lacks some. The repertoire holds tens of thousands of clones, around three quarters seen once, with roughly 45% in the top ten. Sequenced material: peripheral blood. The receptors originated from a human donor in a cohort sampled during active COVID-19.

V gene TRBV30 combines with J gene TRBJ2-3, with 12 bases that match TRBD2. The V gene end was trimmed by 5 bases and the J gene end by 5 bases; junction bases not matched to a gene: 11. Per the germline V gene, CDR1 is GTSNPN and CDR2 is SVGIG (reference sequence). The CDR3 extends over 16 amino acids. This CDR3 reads CAWDGWASGRVDTQYF. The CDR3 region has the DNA TGTGCCTGGGACGGATGGGCTAGCGGGAGGGTAGATACGCAGTATTTT.

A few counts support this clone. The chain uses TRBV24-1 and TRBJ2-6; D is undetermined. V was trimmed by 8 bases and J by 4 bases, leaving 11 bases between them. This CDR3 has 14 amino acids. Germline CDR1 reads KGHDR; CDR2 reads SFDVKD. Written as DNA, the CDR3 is TGTGCCACCACCCCGGGTGAAGGGGCCAACGTCCTGACTTTC. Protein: CATTPGEGANVLTF.

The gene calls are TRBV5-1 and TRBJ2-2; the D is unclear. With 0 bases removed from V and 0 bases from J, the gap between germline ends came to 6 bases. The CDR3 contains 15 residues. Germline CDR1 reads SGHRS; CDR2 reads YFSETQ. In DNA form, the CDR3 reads TGCGCCAGCAGCTTGGCTCCTTCGAACACCGGGGAGCTGTTTTTT. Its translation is CASSLAPSNTGELFF.

CDR3 loop: CASSPDRDAQYF. The CDR3 DNA sequence: TGTGCCAGCAGTCCAGACAGGGATGCGCAGTATTTT. The chain recombines TRBV12-3 or TRBV12-4 with TRBJ2-3, with 7 bases aligning to TRBD1. Losses at the gene ends were 5 bases for V and 10 bases for J; bases not matched to a gene: 6. This CDR3 is 12 amino acids long.

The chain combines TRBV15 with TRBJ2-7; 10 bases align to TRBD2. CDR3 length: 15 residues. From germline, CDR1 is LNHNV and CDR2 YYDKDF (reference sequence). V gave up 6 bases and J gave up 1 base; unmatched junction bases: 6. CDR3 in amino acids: CATRASGSVSYEQYF. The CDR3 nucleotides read TGTGCCACCAGGGCTAGCGGGAGTGTGTCCTACGAGCAGTACTTC.

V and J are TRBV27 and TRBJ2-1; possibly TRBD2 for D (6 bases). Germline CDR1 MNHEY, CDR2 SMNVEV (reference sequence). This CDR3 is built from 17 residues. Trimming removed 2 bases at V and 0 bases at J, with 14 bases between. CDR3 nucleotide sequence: TGTGCCAGCAGTTTACACGGGACTTTTTCCTCCTACAATGAGCAGTTCTTC. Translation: CASSLHGTFSSYNEQFF.

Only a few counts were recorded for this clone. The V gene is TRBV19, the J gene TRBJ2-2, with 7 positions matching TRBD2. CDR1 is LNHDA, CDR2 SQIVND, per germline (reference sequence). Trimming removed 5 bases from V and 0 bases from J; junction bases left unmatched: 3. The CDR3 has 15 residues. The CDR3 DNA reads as TGTGCCAGTAGTGCCCTAGCGGCGAACACCGGGGAGCTGTTTTTT. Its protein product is CASSALAANTGELFF.

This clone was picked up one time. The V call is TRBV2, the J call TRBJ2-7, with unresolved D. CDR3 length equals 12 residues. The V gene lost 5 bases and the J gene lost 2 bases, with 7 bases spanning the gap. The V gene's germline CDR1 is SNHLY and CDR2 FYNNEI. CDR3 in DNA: TGTGCCAGCAGTACCAGCGCCTACGAGCAGTACTTC. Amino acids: CASSTSAYEQYF.

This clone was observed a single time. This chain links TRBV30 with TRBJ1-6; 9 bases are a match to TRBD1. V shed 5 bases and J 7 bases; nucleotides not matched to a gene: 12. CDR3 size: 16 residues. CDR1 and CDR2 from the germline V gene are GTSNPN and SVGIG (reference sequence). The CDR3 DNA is TGTGCCTGGGAGTTTAGGACCGGGACAGGGAATTCACCCCTCCACTTT. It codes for CAWEFRTGTGNSPLHF.

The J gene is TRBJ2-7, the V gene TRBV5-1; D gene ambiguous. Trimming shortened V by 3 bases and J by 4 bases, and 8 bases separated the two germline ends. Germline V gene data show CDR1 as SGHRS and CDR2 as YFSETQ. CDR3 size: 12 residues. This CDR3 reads CASSSSGYEQYF. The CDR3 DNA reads TGCGCCAGCAGCTCGTCCGGGTACGAGCAGTACTTC.

The CDR3, as DNA: TGCAGCGTCCGGGGACAGGGAAGAGGCAATGAGCAGTTCTTC. The encoded protein is CSVRGQGRGNEQFF. The V and J genes are TRBV29-1 and TRBJ2-1, with 9 nucleotides matching TRBD1. Germline lookup yields CDR1 SQVTM and CDR2 ANQGSEA. V was clipped by 6 bases and J by 6 bases; unmatched bases: 9. The CDR3 is made up of 14 amino acids.

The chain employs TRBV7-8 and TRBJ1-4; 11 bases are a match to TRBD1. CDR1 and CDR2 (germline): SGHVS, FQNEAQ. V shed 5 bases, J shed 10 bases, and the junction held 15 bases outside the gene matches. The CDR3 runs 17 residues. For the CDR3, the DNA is TGTGCCAGCAGCCCCGAACCCGGGACAGGGGGAGGGGGAAAACTGTTTTTT. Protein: CASSPEPGTGGGGKLFF.

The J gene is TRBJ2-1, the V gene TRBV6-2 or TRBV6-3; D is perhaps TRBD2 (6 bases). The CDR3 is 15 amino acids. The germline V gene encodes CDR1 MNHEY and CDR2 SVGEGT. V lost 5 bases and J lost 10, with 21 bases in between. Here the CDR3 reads CASSPPVGDSPEQFF. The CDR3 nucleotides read TGTGCCAGCAGTCCGCCGGTCGGGGACTCCCCAGAGCAGTTCTTC.

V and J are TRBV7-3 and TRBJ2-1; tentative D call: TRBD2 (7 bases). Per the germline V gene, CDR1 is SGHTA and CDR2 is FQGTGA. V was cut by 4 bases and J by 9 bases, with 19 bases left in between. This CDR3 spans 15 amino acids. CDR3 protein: CASSSEGEGLGEQFF. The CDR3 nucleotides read TGTGCCAGCAGCTCCGAGGGGGAGGGCCTGGGTGAGCAGTTCTTC.

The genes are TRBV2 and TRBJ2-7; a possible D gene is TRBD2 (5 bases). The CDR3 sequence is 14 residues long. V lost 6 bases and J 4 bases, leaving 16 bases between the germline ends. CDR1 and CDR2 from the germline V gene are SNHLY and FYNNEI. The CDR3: CASRDQRSGYEQYF. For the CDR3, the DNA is TGTGCCAGCAGGGACCAGAGAAGCGGATACGAGCAGTACTTC.

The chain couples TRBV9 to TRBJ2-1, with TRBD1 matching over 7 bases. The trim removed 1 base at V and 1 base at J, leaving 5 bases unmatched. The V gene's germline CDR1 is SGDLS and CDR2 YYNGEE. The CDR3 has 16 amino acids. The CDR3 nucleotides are TGTGCCAGCAGCGTAACAGGGGAGACTTCCTACAATGAGCAGTTCTTC. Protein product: CASSVTGETSYNEQFF. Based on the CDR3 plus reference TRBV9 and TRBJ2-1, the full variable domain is DSGVTQTPKHLITATGQRVTLRCSPRSGDLSVYWYQQSLDQGLQFLIQYYNGEERAKGNILERFSAQQFPDLHSELNLSSLELGDSALYFCASSVTGETSYNEQFFGPGTRLTVL.

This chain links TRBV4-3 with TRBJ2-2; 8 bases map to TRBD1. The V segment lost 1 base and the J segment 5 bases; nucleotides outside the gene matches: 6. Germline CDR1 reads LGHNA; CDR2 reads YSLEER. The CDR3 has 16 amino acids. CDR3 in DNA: TGCGCCAGCAGCCAAGGAGCAGGGGGCCCGACCGGGGAGCTGTTTTTT. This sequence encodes CASSQGAGGPTGELFF.

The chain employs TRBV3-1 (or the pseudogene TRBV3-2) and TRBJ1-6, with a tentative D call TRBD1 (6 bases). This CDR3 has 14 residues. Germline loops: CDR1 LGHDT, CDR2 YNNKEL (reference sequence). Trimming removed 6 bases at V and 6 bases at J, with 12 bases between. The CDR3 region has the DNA TGTGCCAGCAGGAACAGGGTGTCTAATTCACCCCTCCACTTT. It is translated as CASRNRVSNSPLHF.

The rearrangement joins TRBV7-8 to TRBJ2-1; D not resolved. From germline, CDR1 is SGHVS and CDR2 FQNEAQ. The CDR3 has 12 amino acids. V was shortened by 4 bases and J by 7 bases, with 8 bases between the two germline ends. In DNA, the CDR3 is TGTGCCAGCAGCTCACGTCGGAATGAGCAGTTCTTC. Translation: CASSSRRNEQFF.

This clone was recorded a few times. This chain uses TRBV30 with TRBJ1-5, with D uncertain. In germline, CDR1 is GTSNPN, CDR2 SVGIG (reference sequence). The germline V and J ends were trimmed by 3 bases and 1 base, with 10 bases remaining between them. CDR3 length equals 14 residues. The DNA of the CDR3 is TGTGCCTGGAGCAATCGAGGCAGCAATCAGCCCCAGCATTTT. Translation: CAWSNRGSNQPQHF.

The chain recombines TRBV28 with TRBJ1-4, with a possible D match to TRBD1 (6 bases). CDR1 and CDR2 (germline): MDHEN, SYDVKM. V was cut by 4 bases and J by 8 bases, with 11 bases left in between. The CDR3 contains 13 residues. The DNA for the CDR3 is TGTGCCAGCAGTTGGGGCAGGGGCGAAAAACTGTTTTTT. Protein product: CASSWGRGEKLFF.

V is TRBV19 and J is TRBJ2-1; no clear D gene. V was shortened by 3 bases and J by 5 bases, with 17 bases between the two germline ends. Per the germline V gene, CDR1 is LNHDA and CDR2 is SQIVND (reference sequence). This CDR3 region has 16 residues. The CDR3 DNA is TGTGCCAGTAGTATCAATGCAGTCACCCCCAACAATGAGCAGTTCTTC. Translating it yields CASSINAVTPNNEQFF.